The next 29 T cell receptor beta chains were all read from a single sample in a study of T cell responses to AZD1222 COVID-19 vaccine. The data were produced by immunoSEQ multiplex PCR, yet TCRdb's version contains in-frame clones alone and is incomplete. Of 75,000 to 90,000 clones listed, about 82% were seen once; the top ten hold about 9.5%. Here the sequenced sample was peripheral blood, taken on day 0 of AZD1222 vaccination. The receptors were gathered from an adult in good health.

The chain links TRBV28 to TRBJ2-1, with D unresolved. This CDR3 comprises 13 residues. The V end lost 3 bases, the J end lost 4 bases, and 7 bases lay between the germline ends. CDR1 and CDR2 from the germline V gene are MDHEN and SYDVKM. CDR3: CASSFLGYNEQFF. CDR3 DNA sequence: TGTGCCAGCAGTTTTCTAGGTTACAATGAGCAGTTCTTC.

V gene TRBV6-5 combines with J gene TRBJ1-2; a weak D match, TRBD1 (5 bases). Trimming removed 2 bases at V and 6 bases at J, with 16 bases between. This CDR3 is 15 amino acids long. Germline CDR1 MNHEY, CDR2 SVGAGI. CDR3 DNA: TGTGCCAGCAGTTACCGGGGTTCTCTGGGGGATGGCTACACCTTC. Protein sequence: CASSYRGSLGDGYTF.

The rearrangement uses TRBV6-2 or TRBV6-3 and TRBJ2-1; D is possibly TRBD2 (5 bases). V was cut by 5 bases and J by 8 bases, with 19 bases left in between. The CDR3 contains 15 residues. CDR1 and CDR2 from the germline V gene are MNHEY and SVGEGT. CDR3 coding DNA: TGTGCCAGCAGTCCCCGGACGCACCGGGGTGATGAGCAGTTCTTC. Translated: CASSPRTHRGDEQFF.

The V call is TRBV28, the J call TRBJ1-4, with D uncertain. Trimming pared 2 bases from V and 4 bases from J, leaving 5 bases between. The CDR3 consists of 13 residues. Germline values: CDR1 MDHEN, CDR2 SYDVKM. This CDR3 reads CASSLAVNEKLFF. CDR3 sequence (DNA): TGTGCCAGCAGTTTAGCCGTTAATGAAAAACTGTTTTTT.

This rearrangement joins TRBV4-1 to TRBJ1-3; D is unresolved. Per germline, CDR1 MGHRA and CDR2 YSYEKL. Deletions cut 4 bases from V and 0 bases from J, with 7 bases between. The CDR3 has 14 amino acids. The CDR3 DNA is TGCGCCAGCAGCCCGGGGTACTCTGGAAACACCATATATTTT. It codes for CASSPGYSGNTIYF.

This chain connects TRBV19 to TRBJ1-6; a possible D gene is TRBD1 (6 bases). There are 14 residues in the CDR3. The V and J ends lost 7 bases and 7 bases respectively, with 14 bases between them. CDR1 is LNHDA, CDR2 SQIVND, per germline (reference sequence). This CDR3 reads CASTYGTPNSPLHF. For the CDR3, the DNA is TGTGCCAGTACCTACGGGACACCAAATTCACCCCTCCACTTT.

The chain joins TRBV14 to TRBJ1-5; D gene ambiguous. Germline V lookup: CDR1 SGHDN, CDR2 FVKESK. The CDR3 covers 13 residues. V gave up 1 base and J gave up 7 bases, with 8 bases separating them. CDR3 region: CASSQGARQPQHF. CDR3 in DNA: TGTGCCAGCAGCCAAGGGGCTCGACAGCCCCAGCATTTT. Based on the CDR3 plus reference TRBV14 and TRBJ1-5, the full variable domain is EAGVTQFPSHSVIEKGQTVTLRCDPISGHDNLYWYRRVMGKEIKFLLHFVKESKQDESGMPNNRFLAERTGGTYSTLKVQPAELEDSGVYFCASSQGARQPQHFGDGTRLSIL.

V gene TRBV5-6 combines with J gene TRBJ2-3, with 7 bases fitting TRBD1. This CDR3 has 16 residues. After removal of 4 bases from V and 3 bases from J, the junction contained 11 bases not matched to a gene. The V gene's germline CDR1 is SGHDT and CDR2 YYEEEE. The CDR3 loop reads CASSPIDRERTDTQYF. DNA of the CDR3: TGTGCCAGCAGCCCCATCGACAGGGAGAGGACAGATACGCAGTATTTT.

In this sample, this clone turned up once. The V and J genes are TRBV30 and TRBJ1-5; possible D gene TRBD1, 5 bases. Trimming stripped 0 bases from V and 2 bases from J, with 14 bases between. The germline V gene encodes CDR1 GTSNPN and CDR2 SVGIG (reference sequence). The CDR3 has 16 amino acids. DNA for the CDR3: TGTGCCTGGAGTGTACTTGGGGGAAAAGGCAATCAGCCCCAGCATTTT. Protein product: CAWSVLGGKGNQPQHF.

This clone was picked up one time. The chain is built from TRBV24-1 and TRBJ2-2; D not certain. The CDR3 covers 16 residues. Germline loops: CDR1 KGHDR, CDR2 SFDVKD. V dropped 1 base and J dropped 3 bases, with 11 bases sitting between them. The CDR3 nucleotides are TGTGCCACCAGTGATTTCAGGTCTGGGGACACCGGGGAGCTGTTTTTT. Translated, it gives CATSDFRSGDTGELFF.

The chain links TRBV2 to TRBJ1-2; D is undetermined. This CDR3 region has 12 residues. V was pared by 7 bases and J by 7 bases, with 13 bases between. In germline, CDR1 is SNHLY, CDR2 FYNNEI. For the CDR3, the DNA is TGTGCCAGCATCAGAACAGTACCTGGCTACACCTTC. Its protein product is CASIRTVPGYTF.

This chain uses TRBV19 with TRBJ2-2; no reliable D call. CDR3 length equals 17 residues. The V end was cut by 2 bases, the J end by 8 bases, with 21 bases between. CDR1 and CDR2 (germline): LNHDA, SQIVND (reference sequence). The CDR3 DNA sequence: TGTGCCAGTAGTATAAGGGCCGAAGGTAATGCTGCTGGGGAGCTGTTTTTT. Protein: CASSIRAEGNAAGELFF.

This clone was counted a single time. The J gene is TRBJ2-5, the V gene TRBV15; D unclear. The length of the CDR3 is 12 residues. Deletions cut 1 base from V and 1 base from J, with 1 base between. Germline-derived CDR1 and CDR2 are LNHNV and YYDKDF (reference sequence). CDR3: CATSRVQETQYF. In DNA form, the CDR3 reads TGTGCCACCAGCAGAGTCCAAGAGACCCAGTACTTC.

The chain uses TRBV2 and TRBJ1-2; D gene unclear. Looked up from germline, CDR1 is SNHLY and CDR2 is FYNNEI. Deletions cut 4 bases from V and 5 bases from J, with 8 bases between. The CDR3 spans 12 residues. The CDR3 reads CASSGGQYGYTF. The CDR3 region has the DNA TGTGCCAGCAGTGGAGGGCAGTATGGCTACACCTTC. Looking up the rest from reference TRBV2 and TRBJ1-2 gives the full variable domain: EPEVTQTPSHQVTQMGQEVILRCVPISNHLYFYWYRQILGQKVEFLVSFYNNEISEKSEIFDDQFSVERPDGSNFTLKIRSTKLEDSAMYFCASSGGQYGYTFGSGTRLTVV.

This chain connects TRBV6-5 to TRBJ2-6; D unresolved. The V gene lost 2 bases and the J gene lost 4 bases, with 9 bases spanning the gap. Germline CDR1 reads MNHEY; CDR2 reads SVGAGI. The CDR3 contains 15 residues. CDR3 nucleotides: TGTGCCAGCAGTTACGAGACGCGGGGGGCCAACGTCCTGACTTTC. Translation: CASSYETRGANVLTF.

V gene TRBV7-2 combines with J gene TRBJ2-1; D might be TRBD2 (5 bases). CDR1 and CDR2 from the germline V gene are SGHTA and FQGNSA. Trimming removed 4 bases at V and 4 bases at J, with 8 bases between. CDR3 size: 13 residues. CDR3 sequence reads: CASSSGLYNEQFF. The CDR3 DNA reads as TGTGCCAGCAGCTCCGGACTTTACAATGAGCAGTTCTTC. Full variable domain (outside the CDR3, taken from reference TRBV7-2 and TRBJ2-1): GAGVSQSPSNKVTEKGKDVELRCDPISGHTALYWYRQSLGQGLEFLIYFQGNSAPDKSGLPSDRFSAERTGGSVSTLTIQRTQQEDSAVYLCASSSGLYNEQFFGPGTRLTVL.

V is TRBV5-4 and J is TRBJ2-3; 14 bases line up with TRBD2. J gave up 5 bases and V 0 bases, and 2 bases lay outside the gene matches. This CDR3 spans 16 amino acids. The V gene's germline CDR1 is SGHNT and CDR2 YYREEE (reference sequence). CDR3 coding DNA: TGTGCCAGCAGCTTGGGGGGACTAGCGGGAGTAGATACGCAGTATTTT. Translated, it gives CASSLGGLAGVDTQYF.

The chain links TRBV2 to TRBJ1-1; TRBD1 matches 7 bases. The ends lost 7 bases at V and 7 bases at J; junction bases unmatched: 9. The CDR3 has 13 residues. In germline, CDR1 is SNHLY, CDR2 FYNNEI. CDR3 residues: CASTRGLMGEAFF. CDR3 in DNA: TGTGCCAGCACGAGGGGGCTAATGGGTGAAGCTTTCTTT.

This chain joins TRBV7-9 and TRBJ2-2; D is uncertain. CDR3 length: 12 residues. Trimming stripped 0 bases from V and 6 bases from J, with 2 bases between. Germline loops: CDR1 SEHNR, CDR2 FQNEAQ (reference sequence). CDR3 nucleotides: TGTGCCAGCAGCTTAGCGTCCGGGGAGCTGTTTTTT. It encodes CASSLASGELFF.

This CDR3 is CASSPQLDYNEQFF. The CDR3 DNA is TGCGCCAGCAGCCCCCAGCTAGACTACAATGAGCAGTTCTTC. The chain is built from TRBV5-1 and TRBJ2-1; D remains unclear. Germline V gives CDR1 SGHRS, CDR2 YFSETQ. CDR3 size: 14 residues. V dropped 4 bases and J dropped 3 bases, with 11 bases sitting between them. Full variable domain (rest looked up from reference TRBV5-1 and TRBJ2-1): KAGVTQTPRYLIKTRGQQVTLSCSPISGHRSVSWYQQTPGQGLQFLFEYFSETQRNKGNFPGRFSGRQFSNSRSEMNVSTLELGDSALYLCASSPQLDYNEQFFGPGTRLTVL.

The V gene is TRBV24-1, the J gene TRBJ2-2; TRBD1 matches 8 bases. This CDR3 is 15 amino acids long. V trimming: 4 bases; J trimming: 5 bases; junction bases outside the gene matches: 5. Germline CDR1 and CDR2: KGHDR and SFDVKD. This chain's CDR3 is CATSETGVGTGELFF. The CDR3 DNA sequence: TGTGCCACCAGTGAGACAGGGGTCGGGACCGGGGAGCTGTTTTTT.

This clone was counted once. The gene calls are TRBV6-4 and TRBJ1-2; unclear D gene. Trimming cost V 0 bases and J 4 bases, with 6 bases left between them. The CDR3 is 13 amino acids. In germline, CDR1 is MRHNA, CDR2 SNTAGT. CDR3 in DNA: TGTGCCAGCAGTGACTCGGCGGGCTATGGCTACACCTTC. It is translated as CASSDSAGYGYTF.

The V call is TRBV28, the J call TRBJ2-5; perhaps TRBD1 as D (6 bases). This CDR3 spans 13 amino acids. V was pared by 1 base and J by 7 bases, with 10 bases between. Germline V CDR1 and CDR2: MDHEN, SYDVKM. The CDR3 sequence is CASSLSVQGTQYF. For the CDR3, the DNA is TGTGCCAGCAGTTTATCGGTACAGGGGACCCAGTACTTC.

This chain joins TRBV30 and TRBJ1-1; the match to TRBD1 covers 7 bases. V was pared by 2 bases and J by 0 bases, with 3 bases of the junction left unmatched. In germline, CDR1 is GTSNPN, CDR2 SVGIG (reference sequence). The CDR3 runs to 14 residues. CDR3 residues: CAWSPGQLNTEAFF. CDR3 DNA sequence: TGTGCCTGGAGTCCGGGACAGTTGAACACTGAAGCTTTCTTT.

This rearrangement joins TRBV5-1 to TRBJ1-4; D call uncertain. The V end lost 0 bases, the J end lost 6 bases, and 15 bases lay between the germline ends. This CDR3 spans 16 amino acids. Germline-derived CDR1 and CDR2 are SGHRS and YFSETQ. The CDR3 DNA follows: TGCGCCAGCAGCTTGGCCTTGCTAGAGATGGATGAAAAACTGTTTTTT. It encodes CASSLALLEMDEKLFF.

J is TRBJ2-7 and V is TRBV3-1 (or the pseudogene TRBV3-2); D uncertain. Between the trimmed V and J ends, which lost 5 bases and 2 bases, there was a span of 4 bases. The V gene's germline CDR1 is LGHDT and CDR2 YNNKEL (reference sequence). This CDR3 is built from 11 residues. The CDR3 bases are TGTGCCAGCAGCTATACCTACGAGCAGTACTTC. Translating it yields CASSYTYEQYF.

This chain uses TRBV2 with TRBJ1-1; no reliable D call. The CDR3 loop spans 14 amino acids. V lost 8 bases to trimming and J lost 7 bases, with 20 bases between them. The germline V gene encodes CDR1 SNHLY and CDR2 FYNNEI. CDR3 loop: CASSRGGLNGEAFF. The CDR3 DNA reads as TGTGCCAGCTCGCGGGGTGGCCTAAACGGTGAAGCTTTCTTT.

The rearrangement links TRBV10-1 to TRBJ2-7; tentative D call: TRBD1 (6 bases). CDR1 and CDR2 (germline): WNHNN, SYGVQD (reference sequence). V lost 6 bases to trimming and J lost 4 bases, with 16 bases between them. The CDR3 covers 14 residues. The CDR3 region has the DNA TGCGCCAGCAGCCCTTCCGGACAGACATACGAGCAGTACTTC. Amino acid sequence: CASSPSGQTYEQYF.

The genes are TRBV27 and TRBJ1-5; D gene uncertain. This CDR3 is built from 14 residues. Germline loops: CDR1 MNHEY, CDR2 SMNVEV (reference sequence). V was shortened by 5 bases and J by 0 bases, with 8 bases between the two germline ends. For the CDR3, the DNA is TGTGCCAGCAGTCTAGGGCCTAGCAATCAGCCCCAGCATTTT. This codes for CASSLGPSNQPQHF.